This T cell receptor (beta chain) was recovered during a study of control samples from healthy donors and cancer patients. The table lists this clone with a count of one. Measured with immunoSEQ multiplex PCR; TCRdb has only the in-frame clones, and not every one. The sample lists some 120,000 clones; roughly 87% were seen once. The V end lost 11 bases, the J end lost 3 bases, and 13 bases lay between the germline ends. The CDR3 has 13 amino acids. CDR1 is MNHEY, CDR2 SVGAGI, per germline. The TCR sequence derives from a man aged 35-49 years in good health. Material: blood. This sequence joins TRBV6-5 and TRBJ2-2; no reliable D call. CDR3 bases: TGTGCCGCCGAAGGGTACTACACCGGGGAGCTGTTTTTT. Translating gives CAAEGYYTGELFF.